This T cell receptor (beta chain) was captured in a study of T cell repertoires in cytomegalovirus infection. The wider study: HLA-B-restricted CMV epitopes that are well studied were used alongside recently identified HLA-C-restricted ones. CMV infection plus the matching HLA type was flagged by public TCR beta signatures. Study results and caveats: Summed frequency of public TCR beta families distinguished CMV carriers with the relevant HLA. Dominant in the ex vivo response were TCR beta clonotypes restricted by HLA-C and specific for CMV.

As for this clonotype: What it recognizes is unknown. A read error may produce the germline difference seen at one junction end.

The CDR3 totals 17 residues. The germline V gene encodes CDR1 MNHEY and CDR2 SMNVEV (reference sequence). TCRdb re-called the reads with MiXCR, one entry per CDR3 protein. Seen here are around 900,000 distinct CDR3 sequences, roughly 30% observed once, and the top ten hold 13%. The clonotype originates from a human donor in good health (CMV status not recorded). Some clones in this sample may be carry-over from other donors' samples. The chain has TRBV27 and TRBJ2-5; D is unclear. This specimen was cultured CD8+ T cells from PBMCs, taken from culture after CMV antigen stimulation. CDR3: CASRLLGSPKYQETQYF. DNA of the CDR3: TGTGCCAGCCGTTTATTAGGCAGTCCCAAGTACCAAGAGACCCAGTACTTC.